Each of the 8 T cell receptor beta chains below was sequenced from the same sample in a study of T cells in Graves' hyperthyroidism and ophthalmopathy (dated by TCRdb to about 2019). Libraries were constructed by multiplex PCR. The instrument given in TCRdb is Illumina HiSeq 2000. TCR beta CDR3 regions were amplified from RNA transcripts. A first-round RT-PCR of the TCR CDR3 used the HTBI primer set with the Qiagen OneStep RT-PCR kit. TCRdb handled the public reads itself, with Q25 trimming in fastp and clone calling in MiXCR, and kept productive beta chains. Entries are consolidated by CDR3 protein sequence, retaining the most common genes and DNA. The sample table records fewer than 700,000 distinct CDR3 sequences; roughly 16% of these occur just once. The ten largest account for around 3.9% of the sample. The material sequenced was blood. Source of these receptors: a woman under 40 with Graves' hyperthyroidism.

This clonotype has a handful of counts. The chain joins TRBV3-1 to TRBJ1-3, with TRBD1 as a possible D gene (5 bases). In germline, CDR1 is LGHDT, CDR2 YNNKEL (reference sequence). The CDR3 is 16 residues long. Trimming left V 4 bases short and J 1 base short, with 14 bases between. The CDR3 DNA reads as TGTGCCAGCAGCCGTGCCGCCAGGGTTTCTGGAAACACCATATATTTT. It encodes CASSRAARVSGNTIYF.

This clonotype was seen many times. The rearrangement uses TRBV12-3 or TRBV12-4 and TRBJ1-5; 8 nucleotides line up with TRBD1. The CDR3 consists of 20 residues. J gave up 1 base and V 3 bases, and 17 bases lay outside the gene matches. This CDR3 is CASSFRVHPPGTGSNQPQHF. CDR3 DNA sequence: TGTGCCAGCAGTTTCCGTGTACACCCACCTGGGACAGGCAGCAATCAGCCCCAGCATTTT.

This chain joins TRBV12-3 or TRBV12-4 and TRBJ1-1, with a tentative D call TRBD1 (5 bases). The CDR3 extends over 13 amino acids. V was pared by 7 bases and J by 11 bases, with 20 bases between. The DNA for the CDR3 is TGTGCCAGCACCCAATCGCAGGACACTAAGGCTTTCTTT. Translated, it gives CASTQSQDTKAFF.

This clonotype showed up many times. The chain has TRBV30 and TRBJ1-4; possible D gene TRBD1, 6 bases. Trimming shortened V by 0 bases and J by 8 bases, and 13 bases separated the two germline ends. CDR3 length: 14 residues. From germline, CDR1 is GTSNPN and CDR2 SVGIG (reference sequence). CDR3 nucleotide sequence: TGTGCCTGGAGTGTACGGGGGCGCCGGGAAAAACTGTTTTTT. Amino acid sequence: CAWSVRGRREKLFF. Full variable domain (outside the CDR3, taken from reference TRBV30 and TRBJ1-4): SQTIHQWPATLVQPVGSPLSLECTVEGTSNPNLYWYRQAAGRGLQLLFYSVGIGQISSEVPQNLSASRPQDRQFILSSKKLLLSDSGFYLCAWSVRGRREKLFFGSGTQLSVL.

Concerning this clonotype itself: This may be a read error, as it is one base from a much larger clone. The CDR3 here is CASSSPTSGSLYTRELFF. The CDR3 nucleotides are TGTGCCAGCAGTAGCCCAACTAGCGGGAGTTTGTACACCAGGGAGCTGTTTTTT. The chain employs TRBV27 and TRBJ2-2; 11 nucleotides match TRBD2. Germline loops: CDR1 MNHEY, CDR2 SMNVEV (reference sequence). This CDR3 comprises 18 residues.

A few counts support this clonotype. The genes are TRBV30 and TRBJ2-5, with 9 bases identical to TRBD1. The CDR3 is made up of 14 amino acids. J was trimmed by 5 bases and V by 5 bases; bases with no gene match: 9. Germline assignment: CDR1 GTSNPN and CDR2 SVGIG (reference sequence). The DNA of the CDR3 is TGTGCCTGGTGTATCGGGACAGGGTGGGAGACCCAGTACTTC. Protein product: CAWCIGTGWETQYF.

This clonotype occurred many times. The J gene is TRBJ2-1, the V gene TRBV7-2; D gene uncertain. Trimming stripped 0 bases from V and 8 bases from J, with 11 bases between. The CDR3 is made up of 14 amino acids. CDR1 and CDR2 from the germline V gene are SGHTA and FQGNSA. Written as DNA, the CDR3 is TGTGCCAGCAGCTTAGCCGGTAGTCGTCATGAGCAGTTCTTC. Translation: CASSLAGSRHEQFF.

Many counts were recorded for this clonotype. J is TRBJ2-1 and V is TRBV30, with D perhaps TRBD1 (5 bases). Trimming shortened V by 7 bases and J by 5 bases, and 12 bases separated the two germline ends. CDR3 length: 12 residues. Germline V gene lookup returns CDR1 GTSNPN and CDR2 SVGIG (reference sequence). CDR3 loop: CASWGINNEQFF. As DNA, the CDR3 is TGTGCCTCATGGGGCATCAACAATGAGCAGTTCTTC.